These 13 T cell receptor beta chains share one sample of origin, sequenced in a study of T cell responses to AZD1222 COVID-19 vaccine. Profiled with immunoSEQ multiplex PCR; TCRdb holds only in-frame clones, not every one. The repertoire has some 130,000 clones, approximately 84% of them found once; the top ten carry about 20%. Material: peripheral blood, obtained on day 0 of AZD1222 vaccination. These receptors all come from an adult in good health.

In DNA form, the CDR3 reads TGTGCCAGCAGTTTATTGTCAGGGGGTTCCGAGCAGTACTTC. Encoded protein: CASSLLSGGSEQYF. The chain couples TRBV27 to TRBJ2-7; TRBD1 aligns across 7 bases. The germline gives CDR1 MNHEY, CDR2 SMNVEV (reference sequence). The CDR3 consists of 14 residues. Losses at the gene ends were 1 base for V and 6 bases for J; bases not matched to a gene: 6.

The genes are TRBV27 and TRBJ1-6; D unresolved. Germline V CDR1 and CDR2: MNHEY, SMNVEV (reference sequence). V lost 7 bases, J lost 0 bases, and 4 bases lay in between. The CDR3 consists of 13 residues. CDR3: CASTSSYNSPLHF. CDR3 DNA sequence: TGTGCCAGCACGAGCTCCTATAATTCACCCCTCCACTTT.

The genes are TRBV11-2 and TRBJ1-4, with D perhaps matching TRBD1 (5 bases). Germline-derived CDR1 and CDR2 are SGHAT and FQNNGV. Trimming pared 2 bases from V and 3 bases from J, leaving 10 bases between. The CDR3 is made up of 15 amino acids. The CDR3: CASSLTGRSNEKLFF. The CDR3 DNA follows: TGTGCCAGCAGCTTAACGGGACGGTCTAATGAAAAACTGTTTTTT.

The rearrangement uses TRBV4-3 and TRBJ1-1; D gene ambiguous. Germline V gives CDR1 LGHNA, CDR2 YSLEER. The V end was cut by 1 base, the J end by 11 bases, with 14 bases between. The CDR3 is 13 residues long. The CDR3 coding sequence is TGCGCCAGCAGCCAAGGCCGGGAGACGGGGGCTTTCTTT. Amino acids: CASSQGRETGAFF.

In DNA, the CDR3 is TGCGCCAGCAGCTTACAGAACTTGAACACTGAAGCTTTCTTT. It translates to CASSLQNLNTEAFF. The V and J genes are TRBV5-1 and TRBJ1-1; D is uncertain. Germline-derived CDR1 and CDR2 are SGHRS and YFSETQ. This CDR3 has 14 amino acids. The V and J ends lost 2 bases and 0 bases respectively, with 8 bases between them.

The rearrangement joins TRBV7-2 to TRBJ2-5; 11 nucleotides align to TRBD2. The CDR3 length is 15 residues. Germline CDR1 and CDR2: SGHTA and FQGNSA. V shed 6 bases, J shed 5 bases, and the junction held 8 bases outside the gene matches. Written as DNA, the CDR3 is TGTGCCAGCAGAACCGGGACTAGCGGCTCGGAGACCCAGTACTTC. Its protein product is CASRTGTSGSETQYF.

This chain links TRBV7-2 with TRBJ2-2; D perhaps matches TRBD2 (6 bases). V lost 11 bases and J 0 bases, leaving 13 bases between the germline ends. Germline CDR1 and CDR2: SGHTA and FQGNSA. The CDR3 is made up of 14 amino acids. DNA of the CDR3: TGTGCCGAGGGGAGGACAACGAACACCGGGGAGCTGTTTTTT. It codes for CAEGRTTNTGELFF.

This clone was seen once. The V and J genes are TRBV7-9 and TRBJ2-3, with D possibly being TRBD1 (6 bases). Germline CDR1 is SEHNR and CDR2 is FQNEAQ (reference sequence). V was cut by 6 bases and J by 6 bases, with 10 bases left in between. The CDR3 is 12 amino acids. CDR3 sequence (DNA): TGTGCCAGCAGGGGGGCAGGGGATACGCAGTATTTT. Translated: CASRGAGDTQYF.

In this sample, this clone turned up once. The chain couples TRBV5-5 to TRBJ1-5, with no clear D. Germline CDR1 SGHKS, CDR2 YYEKEE (reference sequence). Trimming cost V 0 bases and J 4 bases, with 11 bases left between them. The CDR3 runs 15 residues. The CDR3 loop is CASSLVATVNQPQHF. The CDR3, as DNA: TGTGCCAGCAGCTTGGTGGCTACGGTAAATCAGCCCCAGCATTTT.

The chain combines TRBV11-3 with TRBJ1-6; D unresolved. From germline, CDR1 is SGHNT and CDR2 YENEEA. V lost 9 bases, J lost 0 bases, and 12 bases lay in between. The CDR3 covers 15 residues. The CDR3 DNA reads TGTGCCAGTTCGCGGAGTAGCTCCTATAATTCACCCCTCCACTTT. It yields the protein CASSRSSSYNSPLHF.

This chain joins TRBV11-3 and TRBJ2-7, with unresolved D. Trimming removed 5 bases from V and 3 bases from J, with 5 bases in between. Germline V gene lookup returns CDR1 SGHNT and CDR2 YENEEA. There are 11 residues in the CDR3. DNA of the CDR3: TGTGCCAGCAGCCCCTGCTACGAGCAGTACTTC. It codes for CASSPCYEQYF.

J is TRBJ1-2 and V is TRBV4-1; D ambiguous. The CDR3 length is 15 residues. Germline CDR1 reads MGHRA; CDR2 reads YSYEKL. Trimming removed 0 bases at V and 5 bases at J, with 13 bases between. CDR3 residues: CASSQDPGYWYGYTF. In nucleotides, the CDR3 is TGCGCCAGCAGCCAAGACCCGGGGTATTGGTATGGCTACACCTTC.

The rearrangement links TRBV6-5 to TRBJ1-2; D gene uncertain. The V gene's germline CDR1 is MNHEY and CDR2 SVGAGI. V was pared by 4 bases and J by 7 bases, with 10 bases between. The length of the CDR3 is 12 residues. The CDR3 region is CASSFPHGGYTF. The CDR3 DNA sequence: TGTGCCAGCAGTTTCCCACACGGTGGCTACACCTTC.